These T cell receptor beta chains were read from a single sample in a study of molecular identifiers for immune sequencing clone quantification. TCRdb itself ran the PCR reads through MiXCR, one entry per CDR3 protein. This sample carries 600,000 to 650,000 distinct CDR3 sequences, 15% to 20% of them seen once, and the ten largest clones take roughly 0.83%. Sequenced: naive CD8+ T cells from blood, with Jurkat cell RNA spiked in. The receptors stem from a human donor in good health. Some libraries in this study had Jurkat cell RNA spiked in. Both conserved end residues are part of each CDR3. A D gene is named only where the DNA matches it firmly. Rows give clone size only sometimes, using once, few, many, or a class for an expanded clone.

j_call | clone_size | d_call | v_call | cdr3_nt | cdr3_aa
TRBJ2-7 | many | NA | TRBV10-1 | TGCGCCAGCGGCGACTGGAACGAGCAGTACTTC | CASGDWNEQYF
TRBJ2-7 | few | NA | TRBV4-1 | TGCGCCAGCAGCCAAGTGCAGAGCTCCTACGAGCAGTACTTC | CASSQVQSSYEQYF
TRBJ2-7 | many | TRBD2 | TRBV4-3 | TGCGCCAGCAGCCAAGATAAGGCTAGCGGGACGTACGAGCAGTACTTC | CASSQDKASGTYEQYF
TRBJ2-5 | few | NA | TRBV12-3/TRBV12-4 | TGTGCCAGCACCCCTACAGGTCCGCGACAAGAGACCCAGTACTTC | CASTPTGPRQETQYF
TRBJ2-7 | many | TRBD1 | TRBV7-2 | TGTGCCAGCAGCTTAGTAGGCGGCAGGGGGAGCTCCTACGAGCAGTACTTC | CASSLVGGRGSSYEQYF
TRBJ1-1 | many | NA | TRBV6-5 | TGTGCCAGCAGTTACCGGCGCATGAACACTGAAGCTTTCTTT | CASSYRRMNTEAFF
TRBJ2-7 | many | NA | TRBV6-5 | TGTGCCAGCAGTGACAGTAACGAGCAGTACTTC | CASSDSNEQYF
TRBJ2-2 | many | NA | TRBV28 | TGTGCCAGCAGCCCAAGACAGTTCACCGGGGAGCTGTTTTTT | CASSPRQFTGELFF
TRBJ1-2 | few | NA | TRBV25-1 | TGTGCCAGCAGAGCCGCGCATGGCTACACCTTC | CASRAAHGYTF
TRBJ1-2 | NA | NA | TRBV2 | TGTGCCAGCACCTCGACTGAGGTTTGGGGCTATGGCTACACCTTC | CASTSTEVWGYGYTF
TRBJ2-5 | many | NA | TRBV7-9 | TGTGCCAGCAGCCCAAGGGACGGTCACCTTCAAGAGACCCAGTACTTC | CASSPRDGHLQETQYF
TRBJ2-5 | few | NA | TRBV2 | TGTGCCAGCACTCCCAACTGGCAGCTCCAAGAGACCCAGTACTTC | CASTPNWQLQETQYF
TRBJ2-7 | many | NA | TRBV2 | TGTGCCAGCAGTATGACAGACAAGTACGAGCAGTACTTC | CASSMTDKYEQYF
TRBJ2-3 | many | NA | TRBV30 | TGTGCCTGGAGTCCTTTCACAGATACGCAGTATTTT | CAWSPFTDTQYF
TRBJ2-7 | NA | NA | TRBV7-9 | TGTGCCAGCAGCCGTATTTCCGGCGGAGGATCCTACGAGCAGCACTTC | CASSRISGGGSYEQHF
TRBJ2-3 | many | NA | TRBV27 | TGTGCCAGCAGTTTTGTCGCTGGCACAGATACGCAGTATTTT | CASSFVAGTDTQYF
TRBJ1-2 | NA | TRBD1 | TRBV27 | TGTGCCACCTCAAGGGAGGGGGCAAGAGGCTACACCTTC | CATSREGARGYTF
TRBJ1-5 | many | NA | TRBV28 | TGTGCCAGCAGTTTAAGGCCCATAGTCAATCAGCCCCAGCATTTT | CASSLRPIVNQPQHF
TRBJ2-1 | many | TRBD2 | TRBV10-3 | TGTGCCATCAGGGCCTCCGGGACTAGCTCCTACAATGAGCAGTTCTTC | CAIRASGTSSYNEQFF
TRBJ1-1 | few | NA | TRBV30 | TGTGCCTGGGGACACCTTGAAGCTTTCTTT | CAWGHLEAFF
TRBJ2-3 | many | NA | TRBV4-1 | TGCGCCAGCAGCCAGTCTGGAGGGGCGGGGATAACAGATACGCAGTATTTT | CASSQSGGAGITDTQYF
TRBJ1-5 | NA | NA | TRBV10-2 | TGCGCCAGCAGTGCTCAGGGAGGGTTCAATCAGCCCCAGCATTTT | CASSAQGGFNQPQHF
TRBJ2-1 | NA | TRBD2 | TRBV19 | TGTGCCAGTAGTGTCGGACTAGCGGGAGGGAATGAGCAGTTCTTC | CASSVGLAGGNEQFF
TRBJ2-3 | many | NA | TRBV7-8 | TGTGCCAGCAGCTTAAAATCCGGGAACACAGATACGCAGTATTTT | CASSLKSGNTDTQYF
TRBJ2-7 | NA | NA | TRBV27 | TGTGCCAGCACCGACAGGCAGACCTACGAGCAGTACTTC | CASTDRQTYEQYF
TRBJ1-2 | many | NA | TRBV7-9 | TGTGCCAGCAGCTTATCAAATCAAGCTAACTATGGCTACACCTTC | CASSLSNQANYGYTF
TRBJ2-2 | NA | TRBD1 | TRBV28 | TGTGCCAGCAATCCGGGACAGGGTTCCGGGGAGCTGTTTTTT | CASNPGQGSGELFF
TRBJ2-7 | few | TRBD1 | TRBV6-6 | TGTGCCAGCAGTTACCCCGGGACAGGGGTCTACGAGCAGTACTTC | CASSYPGTGVYEQYF
TRBJ2-3 | many | NA | TRBV10-3 | TGTGCCATCAGTGAGTCGTTGACAGGCGCGGGAGATACGCAGTATTTT | CAISESLTGAGDTQYF
TRBJ1-1 | many | NA | TRBV7-9 | TGTGCCAGCCAGGGGCCCATCTCGATGAACACTGAAGCTTTCTTT | CASQGPISMNTEAFF
TRBJ1-1 | many | NA | TRBV5-1 | TGCGCCAGCAGCTTTACAGAACTGAACACTGAAGCTTTCTTT | CASSFTELNTEAFF
TRBJ2-7 | NA | TRBD1 | TRBV11-3 | TGTGCCAGCAGTTCCGGGGACAGGGACCACGAGCAGTGCTTC | CASSSGDRDHEQCF
TRBJ1-5 | once | NA | TRBV28 | TGTGCCAGCAGTTTCTGGAGGAGCAATCAGCCCCAGCATTTT | CASSFWRSNQPQHF
TRBJ2-5 | many | TRBD2 | TRBV5-4 | TGTGCCAGCAGCGGCGGGACTAGGGGTCAAGAGACCCAGTACTTC | CASSGGTRGQETQYF
TRBJ2-4 | many | TRBD1 | TRBV6-5 | TGTGCCAGCAGGGACAGGAACCCTACCAAAAACATTCAGTACTTC | CASRDRNPTKNIQYF
TRBJ2-1 | few | NA | TRBV5-1 | TGCGCCAGCAGCTTCGAGCCGGAGGTCTACAATGAGCAGTTCTTC | CASSFEPEVYNEQFF
TRBJ2-1 | many | NA | TRBV11-3 | TGTGCCAGCACTAACAGGGCGTCCTACAATGAGCAGTTCTTC | CASTNRASYNEQFF
TRBJ2-5 | many | NA | TRBV6-1 | TGTGCCAGCAGTCCGCCGGACAGAGGAGAGACCCAGTACTTC | CASSPPDRGETQYF
TRBJ2-1 | NA | TRBD2 | TRBV7-3 | TGTGCCGGCAGCTACTCCGGGACTACCTTCAATGAGCAGTTCTTC | CAGSYSGTTFNEQFF
TRBJ1-1 | NA | NA | TRBV6-1 | TGTGCCGGCAGTGACCCCGGCCCTGAAGCTTTCTTT | CAGSDPGPEAFF
TRBJ1-5 | few | NA | TRBV21-1 | TGTGCCAGCAGCAAAAGGGGAGTCCAGCCCCAGCATTTT | CASSKRGVQPQHF
TRBJ1-4 | many | NA | TRBV21-1 | TGTGCCAGCAGGAATCATAAAATAAATGAAAAACTGTTTTTT | CASRNHKINEKLFF
TRBJ1-2 | NA | TRBD1 | TRBV5-6 | TGTGCCAGCAGCTTGGAAGGGGGACAGGGGCACTATGGCTACACCTTC | CASSLEGGQGHYGYTF
TRBJ2-6 | many | NA | TRBV20-1 | TGCAGTGCTAGAGCCACTGGTCTCTCTGGGGCCAACGTCCTGACTTTC | CSARATGLSGANVLTF
TRBJ1-4 | few | TRBD1 | TRBV15 | TGTGCCACCAGCGCAGGGGGGGAAAAACTGTTTTTT | CATSAGGEKLFF
TRBJ2-5 | many | NA | TRBV3-1 | TGTGCCAGCAGCCAAGAGGGACTCGGACGGACGACCCAGTACTTC | CASSQEGLGRTTQYF